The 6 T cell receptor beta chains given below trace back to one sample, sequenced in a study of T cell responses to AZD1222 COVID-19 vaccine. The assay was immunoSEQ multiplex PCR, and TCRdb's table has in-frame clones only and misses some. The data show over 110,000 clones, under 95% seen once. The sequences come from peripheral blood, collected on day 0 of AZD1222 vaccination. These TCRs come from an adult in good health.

This CDR3 is CASRLGTGSSSGNTIYF. CDR3 sequence (DNA): TGTGCAAGTCGCTTAGGGACGGGCAGTTCCTCTGGAAACACCATATATTTT. The genes are TRBV12-2 and TRBJ1-3. TRBV12-2 is flagged as a pseudogene. The CDR3 consists of 17 residues.

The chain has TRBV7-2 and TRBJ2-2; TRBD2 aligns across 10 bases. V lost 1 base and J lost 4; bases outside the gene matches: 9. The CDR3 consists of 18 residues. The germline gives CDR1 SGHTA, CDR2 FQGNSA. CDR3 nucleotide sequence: TGTGCCAGCAGCTTAGGGCTAGCGGGAGCCTTGGGCACCGGGGAGCTGTTTTTT. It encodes CASSLGLAGALGTGELFF.

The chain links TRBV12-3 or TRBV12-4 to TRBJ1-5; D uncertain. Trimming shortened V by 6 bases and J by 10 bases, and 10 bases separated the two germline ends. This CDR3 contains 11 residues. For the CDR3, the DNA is TGTGCCAGCAGCTCCGGCATACCCCAGCATTTT. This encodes CASSSGIPQHF.

The CDR3 here is CASSLVSSSSEETQYF. The CDR3 nucleotides are TGCGCCAGCAGCTTGGTCTCTTCAAGCTCGGAAGAGACCCAGTACTTC. V gene TRBV5-1 combines with J gene TRBJ2-5; D remains ambiguous. This CDR3 comprises 16 residues. Germline V gene lookup returns CDR1 SGHRS and CDR2 YFSETQ. V lost 0 bases, J lost 3 bases, and 15 bases lay in between.

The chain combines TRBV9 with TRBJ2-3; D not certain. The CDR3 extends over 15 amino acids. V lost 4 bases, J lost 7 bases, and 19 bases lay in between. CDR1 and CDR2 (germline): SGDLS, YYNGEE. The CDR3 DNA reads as TGTGCCAGCAGCCCACCAGCCCTTTCGGCCCATACGCAGTATTTT. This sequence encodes CASSPPALSAHTQYF. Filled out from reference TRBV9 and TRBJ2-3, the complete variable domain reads DSGVTQTPKHLITATGQRVTLRCSPRSGDLSVYWYQQSLDQGLQFLIQYYNGEERAKGNILERFSAQQFPDLHSELNLSSLELGDSALYFCASSPPALSAHTQYFGPGTRLTVL.

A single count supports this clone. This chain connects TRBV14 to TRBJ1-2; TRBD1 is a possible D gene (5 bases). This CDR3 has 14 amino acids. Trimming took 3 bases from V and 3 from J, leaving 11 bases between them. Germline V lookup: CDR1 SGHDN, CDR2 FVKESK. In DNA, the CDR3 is TGTGCCAGCAGCCAGGTTTTAGGGGACTATGGCTACACCTTC. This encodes CASSQVLGDYGYTF.